These T cell receptor beta chains were read from a single sample in a study of shared clonotypes between healthy human individuals. TCRdb keeps only in-frame clones here, not all; method: immunoSEQ multiplex PCR. The sample holds fewer than 1.4 million clones, 75% to 80% seen once. The sequenced sample was memory CD4+ T cells from PBMCs. The source of these receptors is a man aged 18 to 30 in good health. Some clones in this sample may be carry-over from other donors' samples. CDR3s include the opening cysteine and the closing phenylalanine or tryptophan. A D gene is named only where the DNA matches it firmly. Clone size is stated in some rows and not others, as once, few, many or a class when expanded.

clone size: -
V gene: TRBV5-4
J gene: TRBJ2-3
CDR3 length: 13
D gene: -
CDR3 protein: CASSPPGTDTQYF
CDR3 DNA: TGTGCCAGCAGCCCTCCGGGCACAGATACGCAGTATTTT

clone size: -
V gene: TRBV5-1
J gene: TRBJ2-3
CDR3 length: 15
D gene: TRBD2
CDR3 protein: CASSLTSGSADTQYF
CDR3 DNA: TGCGCCAGCAGCTTGACTAGCGGGAGCGCAGATACGCAGTATTTT

clone size: few
V gene: TRBV30
J gene: TRBJ2-7
CDR3 length: 15
D gene: TRBD2
CDR3 protein: CAWSQGLAGADEQYF
CDR3 DNA: TGTGCCTGGAGTCAAGGACTAGCGGGAGCTGACGAGCAGTACTTC

clone size: -
V gene: TRBV5-1
J gene: TRBJ1-5
CDR3 length: 14
D gene: TRBD1
CDR3 protein: CASSSGQGNQPQHF
CDR3 DNA: TGCGCCAGCAGCTCGGGACAGGGGAACCAGCCCCAGCATTTT

clone size: few
V gene: TRBV16
J gene: TRBJ1-1
CDR3 length: 15
D gene: -
CDR3 protein: CASSPLTRQEDEAFF
CDR3 DNA: TGTGCCAGCAGCCCTTTGACGCGGCAGGAAGATGAAGCTTTCTTT

clone size: few
V gene: TRBV30
J gene: TRBJ1-1
CDR3 length: 13
D gene: -
CDR3 protein: CAWSGVGNTEAFF
CDR3 DNA: TGTGCCTGGAGTGGGGTGGGGAACACTGAAGCTTTCTTT

clone size: -
V gene: TRBV10-3
J gene: TRBJ2-7
CDR3 length: 15
D gene: TRBD2
CDR3 protein: CATQTTSGLIYEQYF
CDR3 DNA: TGTGCCACCCAGACGACTAGCGGATTAATCTACGAGCAGTACTTC

clone size: -
V gene: TRBV28
J gene: TRBJ2-3
CDR3 length: 15
D gene: -
CDR3 protein: CASSLGQGSTDTQYF
CDR3 DNA: TGTGCCAGCAGTTTGGGGCAGGGATCCACAGATACGCAGTATTTT

clone size: -
V gene: TRBV7-2
J gene: TRBJ2-7
CDR3 length: 14
D gene: TRBD2
CDR3 protein: CASSLYAGGGEQYF
CDR3 DNA: TGTGCCAGCAGCTTATACGCGGGCGGGGGGGAGCAGTACTTC

clone size: -
V gene: TRBV6-6
J gene: TRBJ2-7
CDR3 length: 13
D gene: -
CDR3 protein: CASSYFRSYEQYF
CDR3 DNA: TGTGCCAGCAGTTACTTTCGCTCCTACGAGCAGTACTTC

clone size: -
V gene: TRBV27
J gene: TRBJ2-7
CDR3 length: 15
D gene: -
CDR3 protein: CASSTTRDRPYEQYF
CDR3 DNA: TGTGCCAGCAGTACGACTCGAGACAGACCCTACGAGCAGTACTTC

clone size: -
V gene: TRBV4-3
J gene: TRBJ2-1
CDR3 length: 12
D gene: -
CDR3 protein: CASSQAYNEQFF
CDR3 DNA: TGCGCCAGCAGCCAGGCCTACAATGAGCAGTTCTTC

clone size: -
V gene: TRBV28
J gene: TRBJ2-7
CDR3 length: 16
D gene: TRBD1
CDR3 protein: CASSLLGTGASYEQYF
CDR3 DNA: TGTGCCAGCAGTTTGTTGGGGACAGGGGCCTCCTACGAGCAGTACTTC

clone size: -
V gene: TRBV5-4
J gene: TRBJ2-3
CDR3 length: 13
D gene: -
CDR3 protein: CARAQRPTDTQYF
CDR3 DNA: TGTGCCAGGGCCCAGCGCCCCACAGATACGCAGTATTTT

clone size: few
V gene: TRBV18
J gene: TRBJ2-3
CDR3 length: 15
D gene: -
CDR3 protein: CASSLEADSTDTQYF
CDR3 DNA: TGTGCCAGCTCCTTGGAGGCGGATAGCACAGATACGCAGTATTTT

clone size: -
V gene: TRBV11-2
J gene: TRBJ2-7
CDR3 length: 15
D gene: TRBD2
CDR3 protein: CASSPLGGLAGEQYF
CDR3 DNA: TGTGCCAGCAGCCCACTAGGAGGACTAGCAGGGGAGCAGTACTTC

clone size: -
V gene: TRBV5-1
J gene: TRBJ2-5
CDR3 length: 14
D gene: TRBD2
CDR3 protein: CASSVTWGGETQYF
CDR3 DNA: TGCGCCAGCAGCGTGACTTGGGGGGGAGAGACCCAGTACTTC

clone size: many
V gene: TRBV6-6
J gene: TRBJ1-1
CDR3 length: 16
D gene: TRBD1
CDR3 protein: CASSGDRVKMNTEAFF
CDR3 DNA: TGTGCCAGCAGTGGAGACAGGGTCAAAATGAACACTGAAGCTTTCTTT

clone size: -
V gene: TRBV27
J gene: TRBJ2-7
CDR3 length: 15
D gene: TRBD2
CDR3 protein: CASSVSGSGSYEQYF
CDR3 DNA: TGTGCCAGCAGTGTTAGCGGGAGCGGCTCCTACGAGCAGTACTTC

clone size: -
V gene: TRBV4-2
J gene: TRBJ2-1
CDR3 length: 14
D gene: TRBD2
CDR3 protein: CASSQRGVTNEQFF
CDR3 DNA: TGTGCCAGCAGCCAGCGGGGGGTGACAAATGAGCAGTTCTTC

clone size: few
V gene: TRBV19
J gene: TRBJ2-3
CDR3 length: 14
D gene: TRBD2
CDR3 protein: CASRRTSGTDTQYF
CDR3 DNA: TGTGCCAGTCGACGGACTAGCGGGACAGATACGCAGTATTTT

clone size: -
V gene: TRBV27
J gene: TRBJ2-5
CDR3 length: 13
D gene: -
CDR3 protein: CASSLRRLETQYF
CDR3 DNA: TGTGCCAGCAGTTTACGCAGACTAGAGACCCAGTACTTC

clone size: -
V gene: TRBV9
J gene: TRBJ1-6
CDR3 length: 15
D gene: TRBD1
CDR3 protein: CASSSWTGVGSPLHF
CDR3 DNA: TGTGCCAGCAGCTCCTGGACAGGGGTAGGCTCACCCCTCCACTTT

clone size: once
V gene: TRBV7-2
J gene: TRBJ2-3
CDR3 length: 17
D gene: -
CDR3 protein: CASSLEDQGFPTDTQYF
CDR3 DNA: TGTGCCAGCAGCTTAGAAGACCAGGGATTCCCAACAGATACGCAGTATTTT

clone size: -
V gene: TRBV9
J gene: TRBJ2-1
CDR3 length: 15
D gene: TRBD1
CDR3 protein: CASSPQGVIYNEQFF
CDR3 DNA: TGTGCCAGCAGCCCGCAGGGGGTTATCTACAATGAGCAGTTCTTC

clone size: once
V gene: TRBV27
J gene: TRBJ2-7
CDR3 length: 19
D gene: TRBD2
CDR3 protein: CASGPNARGLAGGSYEQYF
CDR3 DNA: TGTGCCAGCGGTCCGAATGCCCGTGGACTAGCGGGAGGCTCCTACGAGCAGTACTTC

clone size: -
V gene: TRBV20-1
J gene: TRBJ2-7
CDR3 length: 11
D gene: TRBD1
CDR3 protein: CRGQGSYEQYF
CDR3 DNA: TGCAGAGGACAGGGATCCTACGAGCAGTACTTC

clone size: once
V gene: TRBV6-6
J gene: TRBJ1-5
CDR3 length: 14
D gene: -
CDR3 protein: CASSTRQNNQPQHF
CDR3 DNA: TGTGCCAGCTCAACCCGGCAGAACAATCAGCCCCAGCATTTT

clone size: once
V gene: TRBV6-5
J gene: TRBJ2-7
CDR3 length: 15
D gene: -
CDR3 protein: CASSFNGPQGYEQYF
CDR3 DNA: TGTGCCAGCAGTTTCAACGGCCCCCAGGGCTACGAGCAGTACTTC

clone size: few
V gene: TRBV7-2
J gene: TRBJ2-7
CDR3 length: 15
D gene: -
CDR3 protein: CASSQRVGSIYEQYF
CDR3 DNA: TGTGCCAGCAGCCAAAGAGTGGGGAGTATCTACGAGCAGTACTTC

clone size: -
V gene: TRBV7-8
J gene: TRBJ2-1
CDR3 length: 15
D gene: TRBD1
CDR3 protein: CASSLGTGNYNEQFF
CDR3 DNA: TGTGCCAGCAGCTTAGGGACAGGGAATTACAATGAGCAGTTCTTC

clone size: -
V gene: TRBV2
J gene: TRBJ1-2
CDR3 length: 15
D gene: TRBD1
CDR3 protein: CASSALSGQGSGYTF
CDR3 DNA: TGTGCCAGCAGTGCCCTTTCGGGACAGGGCAGTGGCTACACCTTC

clone size: -
V gene: TRBV7-9
J gene: TRBJ2-1
CDR3 length: 16
D gene: TRBD1
CDR3 protein: CASSPLLGQGANEQFF
CDR3 DNA: TGTGCCAGCAGCCCTCTGCTGGGACAGGGGGCCAATGAGCAGTTCTTC

clone size: -
V gene: TRBV11-2
J gene: TRBJ1-2
CDR3 length: 12
D gene: -
CDR3 protein: CASSFSGDGYTF
CDR3 DNA: TGTGCCAGCAGCTTTTCCGGGGATGGCTACACCTTC

clone size: -
V gene: TRBV7-9
J gene: TRBJ2-7
CDR3 length: 13
D gene: -
CDR3 protein: CASSFPPAYEQYF
CDR3 DNA: TGTGCCAGCAGCTTCCCCCCGGCCTACGAGCAGTACTTC

clone size: -
V gene: TRBV7-2
J gene: TRBJ2-5
CDR3 length: 17
D gene: TRBD2
CDR3 protein: CASSSRAGVEGVGTQYF
CDR3 DNA: TGTGCCAGCAGCTCCCGAGCGGGAGTAGAGGGGGTGGGGACCCAGTACTTC

clone size: -
V gene: TRBV7-9
J gene: TRBJ1-1
CDR3 length: 12
D gene: TRBD1
CDR3 protein: CASSPGGAEAFF
CDR3 DNA: TGTGCCAGCAGCCCAGGGGGGGCTGAAGCTTTCTTT

clone size: -
V gene: TRBV2
J gene: TRBJ2-7
CDR3 length: 12
D gene: -
CDR3 protein: CASMGDSYEQYF
CDR3 DNA: TGTGCCAGCATGGGGGACTCCTACGAGCAGTACTTC

clone size: -
V gene: TRBV29-1
J gene: TRBJ1-1
CDR3 length: 13
D gene: -
CDR3 protein: CSVRGQLNTEAFF
CDR3 DNA: TGCAGCGTCCGAGGACAGTTGAACACTGAAGCTTTCTTT

clone size: -
V gene: TRBV7-2
J gene: TRBJ2-7
CDR3 length: 13
D gene: TRBD2
CDR3 protein: CASSLESGGEQYF
CDR3 DNA: TGTGCCAGCAGCTTAGAGTCGGGAGGGGAGCAGTACTTC